Presented here are 13 T cell receptor beta chains from one specimen sequenced in a study of beta chain features in type 1 diabetes. General study findings and limits: The study found moderately but significantly shorter TCRB CDR3s in all four CD4+ subsets of Type 1 diabetes patients.

Antigens for these TCRs are unknown. The isolated RNA, all of it, was reverse transcribed, so expressed TCRB transcripts were what got sequenced. Measured with immunoSEQ multiplex PCR; TCRdb has only the in-frame clones, and not every one. This sample has hundreds of thousands of clones; over 13% occur once, and the top ten carry 0.035% to 0.045%. Specimen: naive CD4+ T cells from blood. The receptors here all came from a man aged 18 to 30 with type 1 diabetes.

The chain recombines TRBV9 with TRBJ1-5, with 8 bases that match TRBD1. The CDR3 is 14 residues long. Germline V gene sequence: CDR1 SGDLS, CDR2 YYNGEE. V was clipped by 7 bases and J by 3 bases; unmatched bases: 6. Written as DNA, the CDR3 is TGTGCCAGCGGACAGGGCGATCTCAATCAGCCCCAGCATTTT. It yields the protein CASGQGDLNQPQHF.

For this clone: Other DNA sequences from this sample encode an identical CDR3 as well. The CDR3 spells CAWGAYNEQFF. DNA for the CDR3: TGTGCCTGGGGGGCGTACAATGAGCAGTTCTTC. The J gene is TRBJ2-1, the V gene TRBV30; possibly TRBD1 for D (5 bases). With 5 bases removed from V and 4 bases from J, the gap between germline ends came to 6 bases. There are 11 residues in the CDR3. Per the germline V gene, CDR1 is GTSNPN and CDR2 is SVGIG (reference sequence).

The gene calls are TRBV11-1 and TRBJ2-1, with 7 bases that match TRBD2. The CDR3 consists of 15 residues. From germline, CDR1 is SGHAT and CDR2 FQDESV (reference sequence). J was trimmed by 0 bases and V by 5 bases; bases with no gene match: 4. Here the CDR3 DNA reads TGTGCCAGCAGCCTAATAGCGGGCTCCTACAATGAGCAGTTCTTC. It is translated as CASSLIAGSYNEQFF.

This chain links TRBV4-2 with TRBJ1-6; 8 nucleotides line up with TRBD1. The CDR3 runs 16 residues. Germline V gene data show CDR1 as LGHNA and CDR2 as YNFKEQ. Germline trimming cut 0 bases from V and 10 bases from J; bases unmatched to any gene: 8. The CDR3 loop reads CASSQEEGQDYSPLHF. DNA of the CDR3: TGTGCCAGCAGCCAAGAAGAGGGACAGGACTACTCACCCCTCCACTTT.

This clone appeared a few times. This rearrangement joins TRBV5-6 to TRBJ2-1; 7 nucleotides align to TRBD2. This CDR3 has 14 amino acids. Per germline, CDR1 SGHDT and CDR2 YYEEEE. After removal of 1 base from V and 6 bases from J, the junction contained 4 bases not matched to a gene. The CDR3 DNA reads TGTGCCAGCAGCTTGCAGAGGACTAGCAATGAGCAGTTCTTC. This codes for CASSLQRTSNEQFF.

CDR3 sequence reads: CASSLGRGLYF. In DNA form, the CDR3 reads TGTGCCAGCAGCTTAGGTCGAGGTCTGTACTTC. This rearrangement joins TRBV7-9 to TRBJ2-5; no definite D call. V lost 1 base to trimming and J lost 13 bases, with 10 bases between them. CDR1 and CDR2 (germline): SEHNR, FQNEAQ (reference sequence). This CDR3 region has 11 residues.

This chain links TRBV9 with TRBJ1-4; D gene unclear. The CDR3 covers 15 residues. Germline CDR1 SGDLS, CDR2 YYNGEE. Between the trimmed V and J ends, which lost 3 bases and 0 bases, there was a span of 9 bases. The CDR3 DNA reads TGTGCCAGCAGCGCTACCGCGGCAACTAATGAAAAACTGTTTTTT. Amino acids: CASSATAATNEKLFF.

V is TRBV2 and J is TRBJ2-1, with D possibly matching TRBD2 (6 bases). V lost 6 bases, J lost 2 bases, and 17 bases lay in between. The CDR3 consists of 16 residues. Germline-derived CDR1 and CDR2 are SNHLY and FYNNEI. CDR3 nucleotide sequence: TGTGCCAGCAGCGGGACTTCCCCCGTGACCTACAATGAGCAGTTCTTC. This translates into CASSGTSPVTYNEQFF. The whole variable domain, filled in from reference TRBV2 and TRBJ2-1, reads EPEVTQTPSHQVTQMGQEVILRCVPISNHLYFYWYRQILGQKVEFLVSFYNNEISEKSEIFDDQFSVERPDGSNFTLKIRSTKLEDSAMYFCASSGTSPVTYNEQFFGPGTRLTVL.

This CDR3 is CSVGAGNSYNEQFF. CDR3 nucleotide sequence: TGCAGCGTTGGAGCGGGGAACTCCTACAATGAGCAGTTCTTC. The V and J genes are TRBV29-1 and TRBJ2-1, with 7 bases fitting TRBD2. Germline assignment: CDR1 SQVTM and CDR2 ANQGSEA. V shed 4 bases, J shed 0 bases, and the junction held 3 bases outside the gene matches. CDR3 size: 14 residues.

The chain combines TRBV5-1 with TRBJ2-1; unclear D gene. Germline loops: CDR1 SGHRS, CDR2 YFSETQ. This CDR3 is 15 amino acids long. Trimming took off 2 bases at V and 3 bases at J, with 12 bases between the two ends. The CDR3 coding sequence is TGCGCCAGCAGCTTCCAAGGTTGGGGCTACAATGAGCAGTTCTTC. Translating gives CASSFQGWGYNEQFF.

The table lists this clone with a few counts. The CDR3 bases are TGCAGCGTTGAAGGGGACAGGGAAGCGGGCGAGCAGTACTTC. Its protein is CSVEGDREAGEQYF. The gene calls are TRBV29-1 and TRBJ2-7, with TRBD1 matching 9 bases. The V and J ends lost 1 base and 6 bases, in that order; junction bases with no gene match: 7. CDR1 is SQVTM and CDR2 is ANQGSEA in the germline V gene. This CDR3 is 14 amino acids long.

The chain has TRBV18 and TRBJ2-3; 9 nucleotides match TRBD1. V gave up 6 bases and J gave up 2 bases; unmatched junction bases: 6. CDR3 length: 15 residues. Germline assignment: CDR1 KGHSH and CDR2 LQKENI. CDR3 nucleotide sequence: TGTGCCAGCTCGACACAGGGGGCCTTCACAGATACGCAGTATTTT. Its protein product is CASSTQGAFTDTQYF.

This clone turned up a few times. The chain has TRBV2 and TRBJ2-3; 9 bases agree with TRBD1. Germline loops: CDR1 SNHLY, CDR2 FYNNEI. The J segment lost 5 bases and the V segment lost 7 bases, leaving 7 bases of the junction unmatched. The CDR3 contains 14 residues. CDR3 bases: TGTGCCAGCACCGCACAGGGGGCGGGAGATACGCAGTATTTT. As protein: CASTAQGAGDTQYF.